These T cell receptor beta chains were read from a single sample in a study of T-cell reconstitution after alpha-beta-depleted transplantation in children. TCRdb reprocessed the PCR reads via MiXCR and lists one record per CDR3 protein. The sample comprises approximately 1,000,000 distinct CDR3 sequences, roughly 29% of which are singletons, and roughly 30% rests with the top ten. The source was PBMCs, mostly from graft donor cells, collected 360 days after TCRalphabeta/CD19-depleted stem cell transplant. These receptors came from a boy under three years old who had a stem cell transplant for SCID, so the T cells may come from the graft donor. Both conserved end residues are part of each CDR3. The order of the fields is D gene, J gene, clone size, V gene, CDR3 DNA, CDR3 protein. D genes are given only for firm matches. Some rows mark clone size as missing; the rest say once, few, many or name a class of expanded clone.

NA | TRBJ2-1 | NA | TRBV12-3/TRBV12-4 | TGTGCCAACGTGAGACCGGGAGACTCCTACAATGAGCAGTTCTTC | CANVRPGDSYNEQFF
NA | TRBJ2-3 | NA | TRBV10-3 | TGTGCCATCAGTGGCCAGCATATGTCGGATACGCAGTATTTT | CAISGQHMSDTQYF
NA | TRBJ2-7 | few | TRBV7-2 | TGTGCCAGCAGCTGGGTAGGAGAGTACGAGCAGTACTTC | CASSWVGEYEQYF
NA | TRBJ2-2 | many | TRBV20-1 | TGCAGTGCTAGGTGGCAGAACACCGGGGAGCTGTTTTTT | CSARWQNTGELFF
TRBD1 | TRBJ2-7 | NA | TRBV20-1 | TGCAGTGCAAACCGGGACAGGGGCCCCGAGCAGTACTTC | CSANRDRGPEQYF
NA | TRBJ1-5 | NA | TRBV15 | TGTGCCACCAGCAGAGGAGTTGGGGGCGAACAGCCCCAGCATTTT | CATSRGVGGEQPQHF
NA | TRBJ1-6 | few | TRBV27 | TGTGCCAGCATGCGGCAGACGAATTCACCCCTCCACTTT | CASMRQTNSPLHF
TRBD1 | TRBJ2-7 | NA | TRBV9 | TGTGCCAGCAGCGCCCCGACAGGGTGGATTACCTACGAGCAGTACTTC | CASSAPTGWITYEQYF
NA | TRBJ2-7 | many | TRBV3-1 | TGTGCCAGCAGCCAAGTTGAGGGGGGGACCTACGAGCAGTACTTC | CASSQVEGGTYEQYF
NA | TRBJ2-7 | NA | TRBV9 | TGTGCCAGCAGCGTAGGAGGTTGGGCCGGCGAGCAGTACTTC | CASSVGGWAGEQYF
TRBD1 | TRBJ2-2 | NA | TRBV29-1 | TGCAGCGTCCAAGGACAGGGGGCGACCGGGGAGCTGTTTTTT | CSVQGQGATGELFF
TRBD1 | TRBJ1-5 | NA | TRBV6-2/TRBV6-3 | TGTGCCAGCAGGGAGACAGGGGTTCAGCCCCAGCATTTT | CASRETGVQPQHF
NA | TRBJ1-1 | NA | TRBV28 | TGTGCCAGCAGTTTACGGACGACTGAAGCTTTCTTT | CASSLRTTEAFF
NA | TRBJ2-6 | NA | TRBV6-1 | TGTGCCAGCAGGGTACCTGGGGCCAACGTCCTGACTTTC | CASRVPGANVLTF
NA | TRBJ1-1 | few | TRBV5-1 | TGCGCCAGCAATTGGGGTCAGAACACTGAAGCTTTCTTT | CASNWGQNTEAFF
NA | TRBJ2-3 | NA | TRBV7-6 | TGTGCCAGCAGCCCCAGTCGGGGGACCTACACAGATACGCAGTATTTT | CASSPSRGTYTDTQYF
TRBD2 | TRBJ2-7 | NA | TRBV5-1 | TGCGCCAGCAGCTTACGCCGGGGGGAGTACGAGCAGTACTTC | CASSLRRGEYEQYF
NA | TRBJ2-7 | NA | TRBV27 | TGTGCCAGCAGTTTAATTGACAGGCGATTCTACGAGCAGTACTTC | CASSLIDRRFYEQYF
NA | TRBJ2-2 | NA | TRBV6-5 | TGTGCCAGCAGTTACGGGGGACGGTCGGGGCCGAACACCGGGGAGCTGTTTTTT | CASSYGGRSGPNTGELFF
TRBD1 | TRBJ1-2 | NA | TRBV29-1 | TGCAGCGGCCGACAGGGGGCAGCTGGCTACACCTTC | CSGRQGAAGYTF
TRBD1 | TRBJ2-7 | NA | TRBV12-3/TRBV12-4 | TGTGCCAGCAGACACACAGGGGGCTACGAGCAGTACTTC | CASRHTGGYEQYF
NA | TRBJ1-1 | NA | TRBV12-3/TRBV12-4 | TGTGCCAGCAGTTTAAGGCCCACTGAAGCTTTCTTT | CASSLRPTEAFF
NA | TRBJ1-1 | few | TRBV7-9 | TGTGCCAGCAGCGCTCAGAACACTGAAGCTTTCTTT | CASSAQNTEAFF
NA | TRBJ1-1 | NA | TRBV29-1 | TGCAGCGTTGAAGATCGAATCTCGACCTCGACTATATACCAGGGGAGGATCACTGAAGCTTTCTTT | CSVEDRISTSTIYQGRITEAFF
NA | TRBJ2-1 | few | TRBV25-1 | TGTGCCAGCAGTGAATTGGGGGGCTCCTACAATGAGCAGTTCTTC | CASSELGGSYNEQFF
TRBD2 | TRBJ2-2 | NA | TRBV12-3/TRBV12-4 | TGTGCCAGCAGTTTAAAGCGGGGACTAAGCAGGGTTGCCGGGGAGCTGTTTTTT | CASSLKRGLSRVAGELFF
NA | TRBJ2-5 | NA | TRBV18 | TGTGCCAGCTCAACAACGAAGGCTAAACAAGAGACCCAGTACTTC | CASSTTKAKQETQYF
NA | TRBJ1-1 | NA | TRBV15 | TGTGCCACCAGCAGAATACCCGGGGACACTGAAGCTTTCTTT | CATSRIPGDTEAFF
TRBD1 | TRBJ1-5 | few | TRBV7-8 | TGTGCCAGCAGCTCCACAGGGGAGGATCAGCCCCAGCATTTT | CASSSTGEDQPQHF
NA | TRBJ2-2 | few | TRBV20-1 | TGCAGTGTCCAGGACCCGAACACCGGGGAGCTGTTTTTT | CSVQDPNTGELFF
TRBD1 | TRBJ2-2 | NA | TRBV3-1 | TGTGCCAGCAGACCGACAGGGCCCACCGGGGAGCTGTTTTTT | CASRPTGPTGELFF
NA | TRBJ2-3 | many | TRBV11-2 | TGTGCCAGCAGCTTGCAGGGGCGTAGCACAGATACGCAGTATTTT | CASSLQGRSTDTQYF
NA | TRBJ1-2 | NA | TRBV20-1 | TGCAGTGCCCAGTTGGGCTACACCTTC | CSAQLGYTF
NA | TRBJ1-2 | NA | TRBV6-2/TRBV6-3 | TGTGCCAGCAGTTATGAAGGGGCGCGGGGCTACACCTTC | CASSYEGARGYTF
NA | TRBJ2-2 | NA | TRBV5-1 | TGCGCCAGCAGCCCTGTGGGGGGCGTAAGTGCCGGGGAGCTGTTTTTT | CASSPVGGVSAGELFF
NA | TRBJ2-3 | few | TRBV20-1 | TGCAGTGCTAGAGATGGGTCCCGAGATACGCAGTATTTT | CSARDGSRDTQYF
NA | TRBJ2-2 | NA | TRBV24-1 | TGTGCCACCAGTGACCAGGGGTTCGGCACCGGGGAGCTGTTTTTT | CATSDQGFGTGELFF
TRBD2 | TRBJ2-1 | few | TRBV5-1 | TGCGCCAGCAGCTCGGGACTAGCGGGGGGTAGCAGCTCCTACAATGAGCAGTTCTTC | CASSSGLAGGSSSYNEQFF
TRBD2 | TRBJ2-5 | NA | TRBV12-3/TRBV12-4 | TGTGCCAGCAGTCCCAAAGGCGGGGGGGCCCGGGAGACCCAGTACTTC | CASSPKGGGARETQYF
TRBD2 | TRBJ2-3 | NA | TRBV11-2 | TGTGCCAGCAGCCAGCGACTAGCGGGACACACAGATACGCAGTATTTT | CASSQRLAGHTDTQYF
TRBD2 | TRBJ2-3 | NA | TRBV25-1 | TGTGCCAGCAGTGAATTTTGGCTAGCGGGGGGACGCACAGATACGCAGTATTTT | CASSEFWLAGGRTDTQYF
TRBD2 | TRBJ2-1 | few | TRBV6-5 | TGTGCCAGCAGTTATGCGGGGGATTACAATGAGCAGTTCTTC | CASSYAGDYNEQFF
NA | TRBJ2-3 | few | TRBV29-1 | TGCAGCGTTGAAGATCCGTGGGGGGCCCCAGATACGCAGTATTTT | CSVEDPWGAPDTQYF
NA | TRBJ2-1 | NA | TRBV2 | TGTGCCAGCAAAGGGGGGACCATCAATGAGCAGTTCTTC | CASKGGTINEQFF
NA | TRBJ2-1 | NA | TRBV12-3/TRBV12-4 | TGTGCCAGCTTACGGGAACTCTCCTACAATGAGCAGTTCTTC | CASLRELSYNEQFF
NA | TRBJ2-1 | few | TRBV24-1 | TGTGCCACCAGGGGCTCTGCCACTGAGCAGTTCTTC | CATRGSATEQFF
TRBD1 | TRBJ1-1 | many | TRBV29-1 | TGCAGCGGCCTCGGGACAGTCACTGAAGCTTTCTTT | CSGLGTVTEAFF
NA | TRBJ2-1 | few | TRBV9 | TGTGCCAGCGCTGGGGGGAGCGGCAATGAGCAGTTCTTC | CASAGGSGNEQFF
TRBD2 | TRBJ2-5 | NA | TRBV6-1 | TGTGCCAGCAGGGCTAGCGGGTGGGAGGAGACCCAGTACTTC | CASRASGWEETQYF
NA | TRBJ2-1 | few | TRBV3-1 | TGTGCCAGCAGCCAAGACAGTCGATACTACAATGAGCAGTTCTTC | CASSQDSRYYNEQFF
TRBD1 | TRBJ2-1 | few | TRBV18 | TGTGCCAGCTCACCTGACAGGGGGCGCGTTTTTAGCGATGAGCAGTTCTTC | CASSPDRGRVFSDEQFF
TRBD2 | TRBJ2-3 | many | TRBV5-1 | TGCGCCAGCAGCTTGGGCCTAGCGGGGGGTCGTACAGATACGCAGTATTTT | CASSLGLAGGRTDTQYF
NA | TRBJ2-7 | NA | TRBV12-3/TRBV12-4 | TGTGCCAGCAGTTTGCGGGGGCGGGAAGAGCAGTACTTC | CASSLRGREEQYF
NA | TRBJ2-2 | NA | TRBV18 | TGTGCCAGCTCACCCACCGGGACGAACACCGGGGAGCTGTTTTTT | CASSPTGTNTGELFF